This TCR beta chain was obtained from a study of response to subunit inactivated influenza vaccine. General observations from the study: With each seasonal influenza vaccination, the authors suggested, few new T cells are recruited.

This clonotype occurred many times. The target antigen is unknown. A single record per CDR3 protein comes from TCRdb applying MiXCR to the RT-PCR reads. The sample includes over 400,000 distinct CDR3 sequences, 10% to 15% of them seen just once. With 6 bases clipped from V and 10 bases from J, the junction kept 5 bases outside the gene matches. The CDR3 is 12 residues long. The source material was PBMCs from blood, sampled roughly 47 days after vaccination. The V and J genes are TRBV12-3 or TRBV12-4 and TRBJ2-1; 8 nucleotides line up with TRBD1. This clonotype was obtained from a man aged 45-65 years who received an inactivated influenza vaccine. The CDR3 DNA is TGTGCCAGCAGGGACAGGGTAAAGGAGCAGTTCTTC. Protein: CASRDRVKEQFF.